This T cell receptor beta chain was identified during a study of regulatory and conventional T cells in RAG deficiency. Germline CDR1 MNHNS, CDR2 SASEGT. The CDR3 covers 15 residues. Trimming pared 2 bases from V and 6 bases from J, leaving 14 bases between. Study-wide points: RAG-deficient patients showed markedly lower Shannon entropy and higher Simpson indices than control T-cell subsets. In Omenn syndrome, Treg and Tconv repertoires overlapped >90%.

Sequencing used immunoSEQ multiplex PCR; TCRdb keeps in-frame clones, though not all of them. The sample comprises about 19,000 clones, about 91% of which are singletons, and 1.4% rests with the top ten. Of note for this clone: Its specificity is not known.

Genomic DNA came from blood regulatory T cells gated CD4+ CD25-high CD127-low. The same data also contributed to another study, on regulatory T cells. That work states: Amplification used 52 TRBV primers and 13 TRBJ primers.

The receptor comes from a human donor in good health. Material for sequencing was Tregs sorted from blood. The V gene is TRBV6-1, the J gene TRBJ1-5; D is unresolved. CDR3 amino acids: CASSESGFVRQPQHF. The CDR3 DNA is TGTGCCAGCAGTGAATCCGGGTTCGTACGTCAGCCCCAGCATTTT.